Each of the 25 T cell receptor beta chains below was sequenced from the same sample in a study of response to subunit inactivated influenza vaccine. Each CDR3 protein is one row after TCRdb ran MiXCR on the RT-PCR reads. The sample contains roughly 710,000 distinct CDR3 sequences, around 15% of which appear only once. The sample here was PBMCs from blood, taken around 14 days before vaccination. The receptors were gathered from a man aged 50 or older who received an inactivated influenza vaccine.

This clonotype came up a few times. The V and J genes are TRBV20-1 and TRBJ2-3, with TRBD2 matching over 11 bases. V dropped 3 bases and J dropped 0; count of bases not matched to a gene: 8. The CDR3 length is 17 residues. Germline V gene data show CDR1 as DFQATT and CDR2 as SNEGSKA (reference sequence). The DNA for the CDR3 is TGCAGTGCTAGTGGCCTAGCGGGGGGACATAGCACAGATACGCAGTATTTT. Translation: CSASGLAGGHSTDTQYF.

The CDR3 loop is CASSLARVGETQYF. In DNA form, the CDR3 reads TGTGCCAGCAGTTTAGCTAGGGTCGGCGAGACCCAGTACTTC. The chain joins TRBV12-3 or TRBV12-4 to TRBJ2-5; unclear D gene. V lost 0 bases to trimming and J lost 5 bases, with 10 bases between them. The CDR3 is 14 amino acids.

CDR3 in DNA: TGTGCCAGCAGCTTGGAGCGGACAGGGTATGGCTACACCTTC. This encodes CASSLERTGYGYTF. This chain links TRBV5-5 with TRBJ1-2; 8 positions agree with TRBD1. V shed 0 bases, J shed 5 bases, and the junction held 3 bases outside the gene matches. Germline V gives CDR1 SGHKS, CDR2 YYEKEE (reference sequence). CDR3 length equals 14 residues.

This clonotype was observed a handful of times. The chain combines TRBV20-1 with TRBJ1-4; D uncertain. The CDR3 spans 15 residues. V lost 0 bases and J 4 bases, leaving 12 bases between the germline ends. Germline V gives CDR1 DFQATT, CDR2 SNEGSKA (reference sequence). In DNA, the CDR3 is TGCAGTGCTAGAGATGCGGGAGGGTTTAATGAAAAACTGTTTTTT. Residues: CSARDAGGFNEKLFF.

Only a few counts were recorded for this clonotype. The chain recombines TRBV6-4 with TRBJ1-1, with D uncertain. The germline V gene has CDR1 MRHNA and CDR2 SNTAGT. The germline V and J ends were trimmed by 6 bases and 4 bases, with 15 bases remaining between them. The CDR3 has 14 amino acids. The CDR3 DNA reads TGTGCCAGCAGCTTACAGAGGACGTCCACTGAAGCTTTCTTT. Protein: CASSLQRTSTEAFF.

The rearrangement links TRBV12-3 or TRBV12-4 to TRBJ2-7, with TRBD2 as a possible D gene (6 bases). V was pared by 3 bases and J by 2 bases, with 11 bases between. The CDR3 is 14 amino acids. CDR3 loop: CASSLSAGTYEQYF. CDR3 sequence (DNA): TGTGCCAGCAGTTTGAGTGCGGGGACCTACGAGCAGTACTTC.

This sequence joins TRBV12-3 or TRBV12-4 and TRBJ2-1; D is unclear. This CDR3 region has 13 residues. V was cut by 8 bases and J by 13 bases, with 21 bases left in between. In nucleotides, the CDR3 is TGTGCCAGCGGTGTCCCTAACCAAGGAATTCAGTTCTTC. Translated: CASGVPNQGIQFF.

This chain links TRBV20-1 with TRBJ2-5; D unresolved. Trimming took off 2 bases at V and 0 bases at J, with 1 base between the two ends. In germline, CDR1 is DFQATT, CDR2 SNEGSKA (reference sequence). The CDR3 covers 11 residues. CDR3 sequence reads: CSARHQETQYF. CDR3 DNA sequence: TGCAGTGCTAGACACCAAGAGACCCAGTACTTC.

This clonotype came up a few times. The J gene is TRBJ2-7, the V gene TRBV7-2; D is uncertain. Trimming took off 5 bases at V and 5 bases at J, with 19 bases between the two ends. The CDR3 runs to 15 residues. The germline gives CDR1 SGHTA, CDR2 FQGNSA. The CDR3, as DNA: TGTGCCAGCAGCCCCGCCCCTAGAAGCTTCCACGAGCAGTACTTC. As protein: CASSPAPRSFHEQYF.

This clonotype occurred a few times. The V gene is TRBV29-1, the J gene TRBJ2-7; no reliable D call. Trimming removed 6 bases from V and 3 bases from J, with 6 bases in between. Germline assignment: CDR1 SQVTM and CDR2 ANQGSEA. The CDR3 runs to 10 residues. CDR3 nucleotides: TGCAGCGTCCGGAACTACGAGCAGTACTTC. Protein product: CSVRNYEQYF.

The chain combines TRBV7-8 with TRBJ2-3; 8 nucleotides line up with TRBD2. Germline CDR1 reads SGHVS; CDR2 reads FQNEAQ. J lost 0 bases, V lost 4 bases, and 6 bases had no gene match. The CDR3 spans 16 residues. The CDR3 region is CASSSFQRESTDTQYF. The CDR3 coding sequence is TGTGCCAGCAGCTCATTCCAGCGGGAGAGCACAGATACGCAGTATTTT.

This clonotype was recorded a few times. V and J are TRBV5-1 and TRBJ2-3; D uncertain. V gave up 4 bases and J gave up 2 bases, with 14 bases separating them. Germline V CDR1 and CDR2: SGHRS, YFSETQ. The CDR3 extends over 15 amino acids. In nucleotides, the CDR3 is TGCGCCAGCAGCCCGGCGCAGATATTCACAGATACGCAGTATTTT. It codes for CASSPAQIFTDTQYF. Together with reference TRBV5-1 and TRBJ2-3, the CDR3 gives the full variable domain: KAGVTQTPRYLIKTRGQQVTLSCSPISGHRSVSWYQQTPGQGLQFLFEYFSETQRNKGNFPGRFSGRQFSNSRSEMNVSTLELGDSALYLCASSPAQIFTDTQYFGPGTRLTVL.

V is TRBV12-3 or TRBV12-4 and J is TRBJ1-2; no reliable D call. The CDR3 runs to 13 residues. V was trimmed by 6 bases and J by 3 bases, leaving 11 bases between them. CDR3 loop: CASRPSEDYGYTF. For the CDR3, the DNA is TGTGCCAGCAGACCTAGTGAAGACTATGGCTACACCTTC.

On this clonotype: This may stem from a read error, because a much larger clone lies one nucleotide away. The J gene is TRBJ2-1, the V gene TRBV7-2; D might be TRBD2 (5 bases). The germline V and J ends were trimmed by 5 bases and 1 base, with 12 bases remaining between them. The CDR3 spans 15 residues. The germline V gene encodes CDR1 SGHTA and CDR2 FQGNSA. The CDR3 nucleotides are TGTGCCAGCAGCACATACCCGGGGTCCTACAATGAGCAGTTCTTC. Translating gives CASSTYPGSYNEQFF.

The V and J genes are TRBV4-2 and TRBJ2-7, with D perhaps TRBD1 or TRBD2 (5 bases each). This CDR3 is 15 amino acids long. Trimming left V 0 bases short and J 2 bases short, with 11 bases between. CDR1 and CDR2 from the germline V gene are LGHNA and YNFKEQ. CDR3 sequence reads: CASSQDPGTPYEQYF. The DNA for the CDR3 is TGTGCCAGCAGCCAAGATCCGGGGACCCCCTACGAGCAGTACTTC.

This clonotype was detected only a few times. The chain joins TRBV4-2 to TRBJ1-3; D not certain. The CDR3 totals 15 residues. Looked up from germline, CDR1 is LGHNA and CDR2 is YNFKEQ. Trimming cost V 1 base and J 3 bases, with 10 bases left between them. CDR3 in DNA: TGTGCCAGCAGCCAAGTAGAGTGGCATGGAAACACCATATATTTT. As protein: CASSQVEWHGNTIYF.

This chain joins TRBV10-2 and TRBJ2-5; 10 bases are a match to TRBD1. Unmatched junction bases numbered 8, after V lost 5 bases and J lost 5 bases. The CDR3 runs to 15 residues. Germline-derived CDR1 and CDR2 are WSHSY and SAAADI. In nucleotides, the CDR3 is TGCGCCAGCAGTCCGGGACAGGGGATTTACGAGACCCAGTACTTC. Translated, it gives CASSPGQGIYETQYF.

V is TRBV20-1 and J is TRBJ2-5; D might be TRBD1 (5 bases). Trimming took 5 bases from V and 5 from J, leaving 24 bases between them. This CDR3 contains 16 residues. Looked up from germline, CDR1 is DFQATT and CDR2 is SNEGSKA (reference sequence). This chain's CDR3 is CSAPASWGSTQETQYF. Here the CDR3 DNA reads TGCAGTGCTCCCGCCTCTTGGGGCTCAACCCAGGAGACCCAGTACTTC.

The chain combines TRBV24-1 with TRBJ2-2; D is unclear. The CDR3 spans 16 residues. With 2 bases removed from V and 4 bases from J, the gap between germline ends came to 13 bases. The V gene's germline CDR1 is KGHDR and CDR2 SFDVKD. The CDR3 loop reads CATSDYGRNPTGELFF. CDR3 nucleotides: TGTGCCACCAGTGATTACGGACGGAACCCCACCGGGGAGCTGTTTTTT.

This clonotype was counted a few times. Written as DNA, the CDR3 is TGCGCCAGCAGCTTGGCCGACGGCGAAGCTTTCTTT. This encodes CASSLADGEAFF. This rearrangement joins TRBV5-1 to TRBJ1-1; the D is unclear. Looked up from germline, CDR1 is SGHRS and CDR2 is YFSETQ. V was clipped by 0 bases and J by 8 bases, with 8 bases between them. This CDR3 is 12 amino acids long.

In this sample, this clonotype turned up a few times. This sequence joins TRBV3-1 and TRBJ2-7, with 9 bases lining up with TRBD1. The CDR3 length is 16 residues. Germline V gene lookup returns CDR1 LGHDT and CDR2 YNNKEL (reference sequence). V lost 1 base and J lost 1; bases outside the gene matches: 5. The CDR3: CASSQGQGDWSYEQYF. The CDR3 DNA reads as TGTGCCAGCAGCCAAGGACAGGGGGATTGGTCCTACGAGCAGTACTTC.

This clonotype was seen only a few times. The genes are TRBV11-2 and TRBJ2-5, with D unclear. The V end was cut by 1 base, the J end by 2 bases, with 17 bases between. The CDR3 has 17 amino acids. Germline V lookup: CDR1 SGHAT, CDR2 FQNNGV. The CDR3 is CASSLGVWRSIQETQYF. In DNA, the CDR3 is TGTGCCAGCAGCTTAGGGGTGTGGCGCTCAATTCAAGAGACCCAGTACTTC.

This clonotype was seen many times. CDR3 in amino acids: CASSRPADYGYTF. CDR3 bases: TGCGCCAGCAGCCGTCCCGCTGACTATGGCTACACCTTC. This chain uses TRBV4-1 with TRBJ1-2, with unresolved D. Germline loops: CDR1 MGHRA, CDR2 YSYEKL. Trimming took off 4 bases at V and 3 bases at J, with 9 bases between the two ends. The CDR3 is 13 residues long.

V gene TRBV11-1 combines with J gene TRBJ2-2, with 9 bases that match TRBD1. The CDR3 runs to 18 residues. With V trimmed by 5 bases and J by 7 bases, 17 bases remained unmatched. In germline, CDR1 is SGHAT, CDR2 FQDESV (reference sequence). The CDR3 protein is CASSPSRGRTGVFGELFF. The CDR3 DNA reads TGTGCCAGCAGCCCCTCCCGGGGGCGGACAGGGGTTTTCGGGGAGCTGTTTTTT.

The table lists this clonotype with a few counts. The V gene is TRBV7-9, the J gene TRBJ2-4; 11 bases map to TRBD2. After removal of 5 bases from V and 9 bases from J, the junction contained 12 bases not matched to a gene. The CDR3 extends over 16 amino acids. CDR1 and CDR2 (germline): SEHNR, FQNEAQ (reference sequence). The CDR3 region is CASSNSGRGVYGIQYF. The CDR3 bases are TGTGCCAGCAGCAATAGCGGGAGGGGTGTGTATGGCATTCAGTACTTC.